Listed below are T cell receptor beta chains from one sample, sequenced in a study of prognosis after radiotherapy for stage I lung cancer. Each CDR3 protein gets one entry after TCRdb re-called the multiplex PCR reads with MiXCR. The sample records about 27,000 distinct CDR3 sequences, about 43% being singletons. The sequencing used PBMCs, collected before or after stereotactic body radiation therapy (not recorded which). The receptors shown here come from a donor at least 50 years old with non-small cell lung cancer. CDR3s include the opening cysteine and the closing phenylalanine or tryptophan. The order of the fields is CDR3 protein, CDR3 DNA, J gene, clone size, V gene, D gene, CDR3 length. D genes are given only for firm matches. Expanded clones are given a class, and other clones once, few, many or no size at all.

CDR3: CTSSYSHNTEAFF; DNA: TGTACAAGCAGTTACTCTCATAACACTGAAGCTTTCTTT; J: TRBJ1-1; size: NA; V: TRBV6-9; D: NA; length: 13
CDR3: CASGRFPLSGEQYF; DNA: TGTGCCAGCGGCCGGTTCCCGCTATCTGGCGAGCAGTACTTC; J: TRBJ2-7; size: medium-sized; V: TRBV27; D: NA; length: 14
CDR3: CAWSIGSGYTF; DNA: TGTGCCTGGAGTATCGGCTCTGGCTACACCTTC; J: TRBJ1-2; size: once; V: TRBV30; D: NA; length: 11
CDR3: CASSAGDRVGIYEQYF; DNA: TGTGCCAGCAGCGCAGGTGACAGGGTGGGAATCTACGAGCAGTACTTC; J: TRBJ2-7; size: many; V: TRBV9; D: TRBD1; length: 16
CDR3: CAISVSAGHQPQHF; DNA: TGTGCCATCAGTGTCTCGGCAGGTCATCAGCCCCAGCATTTT; J: TRBJ1-5; size: NA; V: TRBV10-3; D: NA; length: 14
CDR3: CASNPGQNYGYTF; DNA: TGTGCCAGTAACCCGGGGCAGAACTATGGCTACACCTTC; J: TRBJ1-2; size: NA; V: TRBV19; D: NA; length: 13
CDR3: CASSPSNRAIAYEQYF; DNA: TGTGCCAGCTCACCAAGTAACAGAGCCATAGCCTACGAGCAGTACTTC; J: TRBJ2-7; size: NA; V: TRBV18; D: NA; length: 16
CDR3: CASSLQYRGTEAFF; DNA: TGTGCCAGCAGTTTACAGTACAGGGGAACTGAAGCTTTCTTT; J: TRBJ1-1; size: NA; V: TRBV12-3/TRBV12-4; D: TRBD1; length: 14
CDR3: CSARAGGPYEQYF; DNA: TGCAGTGCCCGAGCGGGAGGGCCCTACGAGCAGTACTTC; J: TRBJ2-7; size: many; V: TRBV20-1; D: TRBD2; length: 13
CDR3: CASSVSGTGELFF; DNA: TGTGCCAGCAGTGTTTCAGGCACCGGGGAGCTGTTTTTT; J: TRBJ2-2; size: NA; V: TRBV6-4; D: NA; length: 13
CDR3: CASSGSDTDTQYF; DNA: TGTGCCAGCAGTGGGTCTGACACAGATACGCAGTATTTT; J: TRBJ2-3; size: NA; V: TRBV6-4; D: NA; length: 13
CDR3: CASSPGTGQETQYF; DNA: TGTGCCAGCAGTCCCGGGACAGGGCAAGAGACCCAGTACTTC; J: TRBJ2-5; size: medium-sized; V: TRBV6-4; D: TRBD1; length: 14
CDR3: CASSPSSQGIRDTQYF; DNA: TGTGCCAGCAGCCCTTCTTCGCAGGGGATCAGGGATACGCAGTATTTT; J: TRBJ2-3; size: many; V: TRBV7-8; D: NA; length: 16
CDR3: CASSQARQGGTDTQYF; DNA: TGCGCCAGCAGCCAAGCACGACAGGGAGGCACAGATACGCAGTATTTT; J: TRBJ2-3; size: many; V: TRBV4-1; D: TRBD1; length: 16
CDR3: CASSQDLGLGSPLHF; DNA: TGCGCCAGCAGCCAAGACTTGGGTCTGGGTTCACCCCTCCACTTT; J: TRBJ1-6; size: NA; V: TRBV4-1; D: NA; length: 15
CDR3: CSAGLPVQAFSPPHF; DNA: TGCAGTGCTGGACTCCCGGTACAGGCCTTTTCACCCCCCCACTTT; J: TRBJ1-6; size: NA; V: TRBV20-1; D: NA; length: 15
CDR3: CSVGGIQGGNQPQHF; DNA: TGCAGTGTTGGAGGGATACAGGGAGGCAATCAGCCCCAGCATTTT; J: TRBJ1-5; size: many; V: TRBV20-1; D: NA; length: 15
CDR3: CATSEGQANEKLFF; DNA: TGTGCCACCAGTGAGGGGCAGGCTAATGAAAAACTGTTTTTT; J: TRBJ1-4; size: many; V: TRBV24-1; D: NA; length: 14
CDR3: CASSSGQRNEKLFF; DNA: TGTGCCAGCAGCTCGGGACAGCGTAATGAAAAACTGTTTTTT; J: TRBJ1-4; size: many; V: TRBV7-9; D: TRBD1; length: 14
CDR3: CASSPITGELFF; DNA: TGTGCCAGCAGCCCCATCACCGGGGAGCTGTTTTTT; J: TRBJ2-2; size: many; V: TRBV5-4; D: NA; length: 12
CDR3: CASILTQAWELFF; DNA: TGTGCCAGCATTTTAACTCAGGCCTGGGAGCTGTTTTTT; J: TRBJ2-2; size: NA; V: TRBV12-3/TRBV12-4; D: NA; length: 13
CDR3: CASSPLPFSGTFARGRSYNEQFF; DNA: TGCGCCAGCAGCCCGCTTCCTTTTAGTGGTACTTTTGCTCGGGGGCGATCCTACAATGAGCAGTTCTTC; J: TRBJ2-1; size: many; V: TRBV5-1; D: NA; length: 23
CDR3: CAIRGALNTGELFF; DNA: TGTGCCATCCGGGGTGCCTTGAACACCGGGGAGCTGTTTTTT; J: TRBJ2-2; size: NA; V: TRBV19; D: NA; length: 14
CDR3: CAISSYGHQPQHF; DNA: TGTGCCATCAGTTCGTACGGCCATCAGCCCCAGCATTTT; J: TRBJ1-5; size: once; V: TRBV12-3/TRBV12-4; D: NA; length: 13
CDR3: CASSMDRNQPQHF; DNA: TGTGCCAGTAGTATGGACAGGAATCAGCCCCAGCATTTT; J: TRBJ1-5; size: medium-sized; V: TRBV19; D: TRBD1; length: 13
CDR3: CATSRDELDTQYF; DNA: TGTGCCACCAGCAGAGACGAATTGGATACGCAGTATTTT; J: TRBJ2-3; size: NA; V: TRBV15; D: NA; length: 13
CDR3: CASSVAGSPIHF; DNA: TGTGCCAGCAGCGTAGCAGGTTCACCAATCCACTTT; J: TRBJ1-6; size: NA; V: TRBV9; D: NA; length: 12
CDR3: CASSQGGSRVQYF; DNA: TGTGCCAGCAGCCAGGGAGGGAGTCGGGTCCAGTACTTC; J: TRBJ2-4; size: many; V: TRBV3-1; D: TRBD2; length: 13
CDR3: CRVLAGGPKSTDTQYF; DNA: TGCAGGGTTTTAGCGGGAGGGCCCAAAAGCACAGATACGCAGTATTTT; J: TRBJ2-3; size: many; V: TRBV20-1; D: TRBD2; length: 16
CDR3: CASSSFRSGAFF; DNA: TGTGCCAGCAGTTCATTTCGGTCTGGAGCTTTCTTT; J: TRBJ1-1; size: NA; V: TRBV28; D: NA; length: 12
CDR3: CASIGLAGVGANVLTF; DNA: TGTGCCAGCATCGGGCTAGCGGGGGTCGGGGCCAACGTCCTGACTTTC; J: TRBJ2-6; size: medium-sized; V: TRBV6-4; D: TRBD2; length: 16
CDR3: CATSRDLAQETQYF; DNA: TGTGCCACCAGCAGAGATCTGGCCCAAGAGACCCAGTACTTC; J: TRBJ2-5; size: many; V: TRBV15; D: NA; length: 14
CDR3: CASSSNRGSSYNEQFF; DNA: TGTGCCAGCAGTTCCAACAGGGGGAGCTCCTACAATGAGCAGTTCTTC; J: TRBJ2-1; size: many; V: TRBV12-3/TRBV12-4; D: TRBD1; length: 16
CDR3: CASSHRDRNYEQYF; DNA: TGTGCCAGCAGCCACCGGGACAGGAACTACGAGCAGTACTTC; J: TRBJ2-7; size: NA; V: TRBV7-9; D: TRBD1; length: 14
CDR3: CASSPGSGDRGLPVNEQFF; DNA: TGTGCCAGTAGTCCGGGGAGCGGAGACAGGGGGCTTCCCGTCAATGAGCAGTTCTTC; J: TRBJ2-1; size: NA; V: TRBV19; D: TRBD1; length: 19
CDR3: CASSSSRGEASF; DNA: TGTGCCAGCAGTTCTTCACGGGGTGAAGCTTCCTTT; J: TRBJ1-1; size: NA; V: TRBV28; D: NA; length: 12
CDR3: CAWSVAGGNRPQHF; DNA: TGTGCCTGGAGTGTGGCAGGGGGGAATCGGCCCCAGCATTTT; J: TRBJ1-5; size: many; V: TRBV30; D: TRBD1; length: 14
CDR3: CATSIGLGHGNEKLFF; DNA: TGTGCCACCAGCATAGGTCTCGGGCATGGCAATGAAAAACTGTTTTTT; J: TRBJ1-4; size: NA; V: TRBV15; D: NA; length: 16
CDR3: CASSLGTSGGKTDTQYF; DNA: TGTGCCAGCAGCTTGGGGACTAGCGGGGGGAAAACAGATACGCAGTATTTT; J: TRBJ2-3; size: NA; V: TRBV5-4; D: TRBD2; length: 17
CDR3: CASSGGVDQPQHF; DNA: TGTGCCAGCAGTGGAGGTGTGGATCAGCCCCAGCATTTT; J: TRBJ1-5; size: NA; V: TRBV2; D: NA; length: 13
CDR3: CASSLVQQGTGWGTDTQYF; DNA: TGTGCCAGCAGCTTAGTTCAACAAGGGACAGGGTGGGGCACAGATACGCAGTATTTT; J: TRBJ2-3; size: many; V: TRBV7-2; D: TRBD1; length: 19
CDR3: CSVGGRTNSPLHF; DNA: TGCAGTGTGGGCGGACGAACCAATTCACCCCTCCACTTT; J: TRBJ1-6; size: many; V: TRBV20-1; D: NA; length: 13
CDR3: CASSVRSMSDTQYF; DNA: TGTGCCAGCAGCGTACGGTCGATGAGCGATACGCAGTATTTT; J: TRBJ2-3; size: NA; V: TRBV9; D: NA; length: 14
CDR3: CASSSTGTQETQYF; DNA: TGTGCCAGCAGCTCTACTGGTACCCAAGAGACCCAGTACTTC; J: TRBJ2-5; size: NA; V: TRBV5-4; D: NA; length: 14
CDR3: CASSRKVGQGHEQFF; DNA: TGTGCCAGCAGCCGTAAAGTTGGACAGGGACATGAGCAGTTCTTC; J: TRBJ2-1; size: many; V: TRBV6-1; D: TRBD1; length: 15
CDR3: CASSERGGGEWNEQFF; DNA: TGTGCCAGCAGTGAACGGGGAGGGGGCGAATGGAATGAGCAGTTCTTC; J: TRBJ2-1; size: few; V: TRBV6-2/TRBV6-3; D: NA; length: 16
CDR3: CASSLTGGKGAFF; DNA: TGTGCCAGCAGCCTAACAGGGGGGAAAGGGGCTTTCTTT; J: TRBJ1-1; size: many; V: TRBV3-1; D: TRBD1; length: 13
CDR3: CSASKGLAGGTQYF; DNA: TGCAGTGCTAGTAAGGGACTAGCGGGTGGTACGCAGTATTTT; J: TRBJ2-3; size: NA; V: TRBV20-1; D: TRBD2; length: 14
CDR3: CASSQDLGRAVRF; DNA: TGTGCCAGCAGCCAAGATCTTGGGCGTGCAGTACGGTTC; J: TRBJ2-7; size: many; V: TRBV3-1; D: NA; length: 13
CDR3: CASSGGTRYNEQFF; DNA: TGTGCCAGCAGTGGAGGAACCCGCTACAATGAGCAGTTCTTC; J: TRBJ2-1; size: many; V: TRBV2; D: NA; length: 14
CDR3: CASSVLSGLAYGYTF; DNA: TGTGCCAGCAGCGTATTATCCGGACTCGCGTATGGCTACACCTTC; J: TRBJ1-2; size: NA; V: TRBV27; D: NA; length: 15
CDR3: CASRPPTGGLVEQYF; DNA: TGTGCCAGCAGACCTCCGACAGGGGGCTTGGTCGAGCAGTACTTC; J: TRBJ2-7; size: medium-sized; V: TRBV28; D: TRBD1; length: 15
CDR3: CASSLPAGGVSYNEQFF; DNA: TGTGCCAGCAGCTTACCGGCGGGAGGGGTCTCCTACAATGAGCAGTTCTTC; J: TRBJ2-1; size: many; V: TRBV7-9; D: TRBD2; length: 17
CDR3: CASSPGGGEQFF; DNA: TGTGCCAGCAGCCCAGGGGGGGGCGAGCAGTTCTTC; J: TRBJ2-1; size: many; V: TRBV6-2/TRBV6-3; D: NA; length: 12
CDR3: CASSSRHGIDCYTF; DNA: TGTGCCAGCAGCTCGCGACATGGGATCGATTGCTACACCTTC; J: TRBJ1-2; size: NA; V: TRBV11-2; D: NA; length: 14